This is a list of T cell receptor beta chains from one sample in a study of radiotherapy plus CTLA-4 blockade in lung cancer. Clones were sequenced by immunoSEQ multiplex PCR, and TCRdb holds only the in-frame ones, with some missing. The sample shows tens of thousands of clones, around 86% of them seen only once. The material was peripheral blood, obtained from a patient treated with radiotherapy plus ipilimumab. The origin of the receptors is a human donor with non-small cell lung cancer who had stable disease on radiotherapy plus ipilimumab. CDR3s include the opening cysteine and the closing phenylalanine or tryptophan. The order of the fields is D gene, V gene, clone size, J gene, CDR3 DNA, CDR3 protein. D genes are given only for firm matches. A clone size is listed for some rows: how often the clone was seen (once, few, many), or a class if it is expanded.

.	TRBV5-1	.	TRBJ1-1	TGCGCCAGCAGCGGCGGTCCAAGTAACACTGAAGCTTTCTTT	CASSGGPSNTEAFF
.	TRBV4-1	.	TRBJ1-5	TGCGCCAGCAGCCAAGACGGGCGGGAAGGTCAGCCCCAGCATTTT	CASSQDGREGQPQHF
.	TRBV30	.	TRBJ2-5	TGTGCCTGGATTCAAAAAGCAGGGGCCAAGACCCAGTACTTC	CAWIQKAGAKTQYF
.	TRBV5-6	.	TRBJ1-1	TGTGCCAGCAGCTTGCAAGGCGACGACACTGAAGCTTTCTTT	CASSLQGDDTEAFF
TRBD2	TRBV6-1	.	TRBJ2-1	TGTGCCAGCAGTGAAGTCCGGCGGGAGTGGGGCAATGAGCAGTTCTTC	CASSEVRREWGNEQFF
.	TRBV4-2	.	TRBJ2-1	TGTGCCAGCAGCCAGGAGGGGCCACCCGATAATGAGCAGTTCTTC	CASSQEGPPDNEQFF
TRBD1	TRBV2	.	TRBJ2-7	TGTGCCAGCGGGAAAGGGGACAGGGACTACGAGCAGTACTTC	CASGKGDRDYEQYF
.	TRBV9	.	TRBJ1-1	TGTGCCAGCAGCCCCGGGACGGGCACTGAAGCTTTCTTT	CASSPGTGTEAFF
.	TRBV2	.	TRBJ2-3	TGTACCAGCAGCTATGGCATCTCCACAGATACGCAGTATTTT	CTSSYGISTDTQYF
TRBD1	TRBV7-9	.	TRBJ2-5	TGTGCCAGCAGCTTGGACAGGGGGAGGGAGACCCAGTACTTC	CASSLDRGRETQYF
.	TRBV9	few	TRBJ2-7	TGTGCCAGCAGCGATGGGCTCTCCTACGAGCAGTACTTC	CASSDGLSYEQYF
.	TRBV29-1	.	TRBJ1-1	TGCAGCGCGGGAGGGCCCCGGGAAGCTTTCTTT	CSAGGPREAFF
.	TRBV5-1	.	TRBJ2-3	TGCGCCAGCAGCTTTACCCTCACAGATACGCAGTATTTT	CASSFTLTDTQYF
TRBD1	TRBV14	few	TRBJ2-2	TGTGCCAGCAGCCCCCACAGGGGAAACACCGGGGAGCTGTTTTTT	CASSPHRGNTGELFF
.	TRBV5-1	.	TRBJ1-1	TGCGCCAGCAGCTTGGTCTTTCTAAGTACCGTACTGAACACTGAAGCTTTCTTT	CASSLVFLSTVLNTEAFF
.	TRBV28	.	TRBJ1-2	TGTGCCAGCAGTTTACAGGTGGGCTATGGCTACACCTTC	CASSLQVGYGYTF